A single T cell receptor beta chain is shown here with its context. TCRdb reanalyzed the PCR reads via MiXCR. The data contain tens of thousands of clones, roughly 13% of them singletons. This sample is part of a study of metastatic and nonmetastatic thyroid tumors. This CDR3 is 16 amino acids long. V was clipped by 3 bases and J by 9 bases; unmatched bases: 14. CDR1 is DFQATT, CDR2 SNEGSKA, per germline (reference sequence). All patients reached thyroid surgery having received no treatment beforehand. Sequenced material: blood. This TCR was recovered from a female donor with papillary thyroid cancer or a benign thyroid nodule (not recorded which). Some clones in this sample may be carry-over from other donors' samples. V is TRBV20-1 and J is TRBJ2-1, with TRBD2 matching over 10 bases. CDR3 DNA: TGCAGTGCTAGTGCGTGTGGAGCGGGAGGGCCGGGTGAGCAGTTCTTC. Protein sequence: CSASACGAGGPGEQFF.